This is a list of T cell receptor beta chains from one sample in a study of cytomegalovirus exposure and HLA in healthy donors. The method was immunoSEQ multiplex PCR; TCRdb's version includes in-frame clones alone and lacks a portion of them. Of roughly 130,000 clones listed, roughly three fifths were seen once; the top ten hold roughly 6%. Sequenced: PBMCs. These receptors were taken from a woman aged 55-70 years in good health and CMV-seronegative. Both conserved end residues are part of each CDR3. Each record gives: J gene, D gene, V gene, clone size, CDR3 protein, CDR3 DNA. A D gene is named only where the DNA matches it firmly. Part of the rows lack a size; the others show once, few, many or a class for expanded clones.

>TRBJ2-1|NA|TRBV6-1|NA
CASSDRRGHDEQFF
TGTGCCAGCAGTGATAGGAGGGGGCACGATGAGCAGTTCTTC
>TRBJ1-4|NA|TRBV27|NA
CASSLSRAREKLFF
TGTGCCAGCAGTTTATCCAGGGCGCGCGAAAAACTGTTTTTT
>TRBJ2-1|TRBD2|TRBV10-3|NA
CASRGGTSSYNEQFF
TGTGCCAGTCGCGGGGGTACGAGCTCCTACAATGAGCAGTTCTTC
>TRBJ1-5|TRBD1|TRBV9|NA
CASSARQGGPQHF
TGTGCCAGCAGCGCCCGACAGGGCGGGCCCCAGCATTTT
>TRBJ1-2|TRBD1|TRBV4-1|NA
CASSRIKSEFDRVDYGYTF
TGCGCCAGCAGCAGAATCAAGTCCGAGTTTGACAGGGTGGACTATGGCTACACCTTC
>TRBJ1-5|TRBD1|TRBV7-8|NA
CASDRGSNQPQHF
TGTGCCTCCGACAGGGGAAGCAATCAGCCCCAGCATTTT
>TRBJ2-3|NA|TRBV11-2|NA
CASSQDFSTDTQYF
TGTGCCAGCAGCCAGGACTTTAGCACAGATACGCAGTATTTT
>TRBJ2-7|NA|TRBV2|few
CASRLDKQDTAYEQYF
TGTGCCAGCAGACTTGACAAGCAGGATACGGCCTACGAGCAGTACTTC
>TRBJ1-2|NA|TRBV9|NA
CASSVGQRDYGYTF
TGTGCCAGCAGCGTTGGACAGAGAGACTATGGCTACACCTTC
>TRBJ1-1|TRBD1|TRBV9|NA
CASSVSSTGANTEAFF
TGTGCCAGCAGCGTATCATCCACAGGGGCCAACACTGAAGCTTTCTTT
>TRBJ2-1|TRBD2|TRBV13|few
CASSPTRGEKTYNEQFF
TGTGCCAGCAGCCCTACACGGGGGGAGAAGACCTACAATGAGCAGTTCTTC
>TRBJ1-6|TRBD1|TRBV6-1|NA
CASSEIDRGNSPLHF
TGTGCCAGCAGTGAAATCGACAGGGGGAATTCACCCCTCCACTTT
>TRBJ1-3|NA|TRBV9|NA
CASTRGSSGNTIYF
TGTGCCAGCACCCGAGGGAGCTCTGGAAACACCATATATTTT
>TRBJ1-1|NA|TRBV29-1|NA
CSVGQGSSTEAFF
TGCAGCGTTGGTCAGGGGTCCAGCACTGAAGCTTTCTTT
>TRBJ2-1|TRBD2|TRBV27|NA
CASSLADYNEQFF
TGTGCCAGCAGCCTAGCGGACTACAATGAGCAGTTCTTC
>TRBJ2-5|NA|TRBV7-9|NA
CSSSLLVGAEGTQYF
TGTTCCAGCAGCTTATTGGTTGGGGCAGAAGGGACCCAGTACTTC
>TRBJ1-1|NA|TRBV28|NA
CASSPNRKEAFF
TGTGCCAGCAGTCCCAACAGGAAGGAAGCTTTCTTT
>TRBJ2-1|NA|TRBV5-1|NA
CASGVASSYNEQFF
TGCGCCAGCGGAGTGGCATCTTCCTACAATGAGCAGTTCTTC
>TRBJ2-2|NA|TRBV5-1|NA
CASSLEGGGPGELFF
TGCGCCAGCAGCTTGGAGGGCGGAGGGCCCGGGGAGCTGTTTTTT
>TRBJ2-3|NA|TRBV19|NA
CASSISRADTQYF
TGTGCCAGTAGTATATCGAGGGCAGATACGCAGTATTTT
>TRBJ1-1|NA|TRBV7-9|NA
CSSSLVWGEAFF
TGTTCCAGCAGCTTAGTTTGGGGGGAGGCTTTCTTT
>TRBJ2-1|NA|TRBV6-4|NA
CASSELPEGWYNEQFF
TGTGCCAGCAGTGAACTCCCGGAGGGATGGTACAATGAGCAGTTCTTC
>TRBJ1-1|NA|TRBV29-1|once
CSASRGGEAFF
TGCAGCGCCTCCCGGGGGGGTGAAGCTTTCTTT
>TRBJ1-2|NA|TRBV4-3|once
CASSQVRESGYTF
TGCGCCAGCAGCCAAGTTCGGGAGAGTGGCTACACCTTC
>TRBJ2-3|TRBD2|TRBV7-2|NA
CASSSRTRESTDTQYF
TGTGCCAGCAGCTCGCGGACTAGGGAGAGCACAGATACGCAGTATTTT
>TRBJ1-5|TRBD1|TRBV28|NA
CASITGGNQPQHF
TGTGCCAGCATCACAGGGGGCAATCAGCCCCAGCATTTT
>TRBJ2-1|NA|TRBV29-1|NA
CSVNSPRYNEQFF
TGCAGCGTTAACTCCCCCCGATACAATGAGCAGTTCTTC
>TRBJ1-5|NA|TRBV6-1|NA
CASSEAGGNQPQHF
TGTGCCAGCAGTGAAGCGGGGGGTAATCAGCCCCAGCATTTT
>TRBJ2-3|TRBD2|TRBV27|few
CASSSLLAARDTQYF
TGTGCCAGCAGTTCCCTTCTAGCGGCCAGAGATACGCAGTATTTT
>TRBJ2-1|NA|TRBV10-3|NA
CAISESKDRTDEQFF
TGTGCCATCAGTGAGTCGAAGGACAGAACCGATGAGCAGTTCTTC
>TRBJ1-2|TRBD1|TRBV28|NA
CASTLAGTGGGYGYTF
TGTGCCAGCACGCTTGCCGGGACAGGGGGGGGTTATGGCTACACCTTC
>TRBJ2-1|TRBD2|TRBV11-1|NA
CASSHSGRRSYNEQFF
TGTGCCAGCAGCCATAGCGGGAGGCGTTCCTACAATGAGCAGTTCTTC
>TRBJ2-5|NA|TRBV11-2|few
CASSLGGPVEQYF
TGTGCCAGCAGCTTAGGCGGGCCGGTGGAGCAGTACTTC
>TRBJ2-2|NA|TRBV7-2|few
CASSLEATLRGGELFF
TGTGCCAGCAGCTTAGAAGCCACTCTTAGGGGCGGGGAGCTGTTTTTT
>TRBJ2-3|TRBD2|TRBV4-1|NA
CASSQEGAGGPADTQYF
TGCGCCAGCAGCCAAGAGGGGGCGGGGGGGCCTGCAGATACGCAGTATTTT
>TRBJ1-4|TRBD1|TRBV27|NA
CASGGYGGQDNEKLFF
TGTGCCAGCGGGGGGTACGGGGGACAGGATAATGAAAAACTGTTTTTT
>TRBJ2-1|NA|TRBV11-2|NA
CATLKVRGNEQFF
TGTGCCACCCTCAAGGTAAGGGGGAATGAGCAGTTCTTC
>TRBJ2-1|TRBD2|TRBV19|NA
CAAGGGRWTSGGYNEQFF
TGTGCCGCCGGTGGGGGACGGTGGACTAGCGGGGGATACAATGAGCAGTTCTTC
>TRBJ2-1|TRBD2|TRBV29-1|NA
CSVEDRGLAVYNEQFF
TGCAGCGTTGAAGATCGAGGACTAGCGGTTTACAATGAGCAGTTCTTC
>TRBJ2-3|TRBD1|TRBV12-5|NA
CASGPGQGGDTQYF
TGTGCTAGTGGTCCCGGACAGGGGGGAGATACGCAGTATTTT
>TRBJ2-5|NA|TRBV4-3|NA
CASSRGTAGVETQYF
TGCGCCAGCAGCCGAGGGACAGCGGGTGTGGAGACCCAGTACTTC
>TRBJ1-1|TRBD1|TRBV27|NA
CASSSTTGGAAFF
TGTGCCAGCAGTTCAACGACAGGGGGCGCAGCTTTCTTT
>TRBJ2-1|TRBD1|TRBV7-2|NA
CASSLRTGGNEQFF
TGTGCCAGCAGCTTACGTACAGGGGGCAATGAGCAGTTCTTC
>TRBJ2-1|NA|TRBV27|NA
CASSLVASYNEQFF
TGTGCCAGCAGTTTGGTAGCGTCCTACAATGAGCAGTTCTTC
>TRBJ2-1|TRBD2|TRBV14|NA
CASSQGAGGKYNEQFF
TGTGCCAGCAGCCAAGGAGCGGGAGGGAAATACAATGAGCAGTTCTTC
>TRBJ2-1|TRBD2|TRBV7-9|NA
CSSSPPGLAGGLFF
TGTTCCAGCAGCCCACCCGGACTAGCGGGAGGTCTGTTCTTC
>TRBJ1-4|NA|TRBV7-2|few
CASSFSGSTNEKLFF
TGTGCCAGCAGCTTCTCGGGGTCAACTAATGAAAAACTGTTTTTT
>TRBJ2-5|NA|TRBV21-1|NA
CASSKNGVQGDWETQYF
TGTGCCAGCAGCAAAAATGGGGTTCAGGGGGACTGGGAGACCCAGTACTTC
>TRBJ2-3|NA|TRBV5-1|few
CASSSRSLPTDTQYF
TGCGCCAGCAGCTCAAGGAGCCTTCCCACAGATACGCAGTATTTT
>TRBJ2-7|TRBD1|TRBV11-2|NA
CASRGLRTGSYEQYF
TGTGCCAGCAGGGGGTTGAGGACAGGATCCTACGAGCAGTACTTC
>TRBJ2-2|NA|TRBV19|NA
CASRDTDTGELFF
TGTGCCAGCAGGGACACCGACACCGGGGAGCTGTTTTTT
>TRBJ2-3|NA|TRBV5-4|few
CASSFQGTDTQYF
TGTGCCAGCAGCTTTCAGGGGACAGATACGCAGTATTTT